The present TCR beta chain was sequenced within a study of blood T cell repertoires in COVID-19. Germline CDR1 reads KGHSH; CDR2 reads LQKENI. V shed 2 bases, J shed 6 bases, and the junction held 7 bases outside the gene matches. This CDR3 has 15 amino acids. Profiling relied on immunoSEQ multiplex PCR, and the TCRdb table lists in-frame clones only, not all of them. Of hundreds of thousands of clones listed, around nine tenths are singletons. Participant age was roughly 18 to 95 years, and participants resided in roughly 25 US areas. This chain joins TRBV18 and TRBJ2-1; TRBD2 agrees at 7 bases. Sequences were obtained from PBMCs or T cells enriched from blood (not recorded which). This receptor was obtained from a woman younger than 30 with acute COVID-19. CDR3 DNA sequence: TGTGCCAGCTCACCAAGGGGAGGGGCCGGCAATGAGCAGTTCTTC. Translation: CASSPRGGAGNEQFF. The full variable domain, with the rest looked up from reference TRBV18 and TRBJ2-1, is NAGVMQNPRHLVRRRGQEARLRCSPMKGHSHVYWYRQLPEEGLKFMVYLQKENIIDESGMPKERFSAEFPKEGPSILRIQQVVRGDSAAYFCASSPRGGAGNEQFFGPGTRLTVL.